This T cell receptor (beta chain) was captured by sequencing in a study of T-cell reconstitution after alpha-beta-depleted transplantation in children. Study-level results: Surviving recipient T cells and thymic progenitors accounted for the high day-60 TCRbeta diversity observed in some patients. After one year, T-cell counts and TCRbeta diversity mostly came from new T cells. Two months or so post-transplant, alpha-beta T cells reportedly derived from several hundred expanded graft clones.

The CDR3 consists of 14 residues. Per the germline V gene, CDR1 is GTSNPN and CDR2 is SVGIG (reference sequence). V shed 4 bases and J 6 bases; nucleotides not matched to a gene: 8. This clonotype appeared many times. The antigen is unknown. Preparation of the TCRbeta library was carried out with unique molecular identifiers. MiXCR, run by TCRdb on the PCR reads, gives a single entry per CDR3 protein. The repertoire holds about 580,000 distinct CDR3 sequences, with roughly 23% as singletons. This chain uses TRBV30 with TRBJ2-3, with TRBD2 matching 9 bases. Source: PBMCs, mostly from graft donor cells, taken 360 days after TCRalphabeta/CD19-depleted stem cell transplant. The receptor comes from a boy under two years old who had a stem cell transplant for acute myeloid leukemia, so the T cells may come from the graft donor. The CDR3 DNA sequence: TGTGCCTGGACGGGCGGGGGGGCCGACGATACGCAGTATTTT. Translating it yields CAWTGGGADDTQYF.